Below are 16 T cell receptor beta chains sequenced from a single sample in a study of cytomegalovirus exposure and HLA in healthy donors. The PCR had 60 Vbeta and 13 Jbeta primers. Clones were sequenced by immunoSEQ multiplex PCR, and TCRdb holds only the in-frame ones, with some missing. The data show some 180,000 clones, with about 82% seen just once and less than 2.5% held by the top ten. The source material was PBMCs. These receptors were obtained from a woman in her forties or fifties in good health and CMV-seronegative.

This chain joins TRBV27 and TRBJ2-3, with 7 bases lining up with TRBD1. The J segment lost 2 bases and the V segment lost 6 bases, leaving 5 bases of the junction unmatched. The CDR3 is made up of 14 amino acids. The germline gives CDR1 MNHEY, CDR2 SMNVEV (reference sequence). CDR3 protein: CASSLGQITDTQYF. DNA for the CDR3: TGTGCCAGCAGCCTGGGACAGATCACAGATACGCAGTATTTT.

The chain joins TRBV6-1 to TRBJ2-7; TRBD2 might be the D (6 bases). CDR1 MNHNS and CDR2 SASEGT come from the germline V gene. Trimming removed 0 bases from V and 2 bases from J, with 11 bases in between. The length of the CDR3 is 15 residues. The CDR3 loop reads CASSEASSVPYEQYF. Here the CDR3 DNA reads TGTGCCAGCAGTGAAGCGTCTAGCGTACCCTACGAGCAGTACTTC.

J is TRBJ1-4 and V is TRBV29-1; D is ambiguous. Germline V CDR1 and CDR2: SQVTM, ANQGSEA. Trimming cost V 7 bases and J 8 bases, with 20 bases left between them. The CDR3 has 14 residues. The CDR3 sequence is CSAFFRRVEEKLFF. As DNA, the CDR3 is TGCAGCGCCTTTTTCCGGCGGGTCGAGGAAAAACTGTTTTTT.

In this sample, this clone turned up once. The CDR3 sequence: CASSLGGVDNEQFF. The CDR3 nucleotides read TGTGCCAGCAGCCTAGGAGGGGTAGACAATGAGCAGTTCTTC. This chain connects TRBV5-4 to TRBJ2-1, with D possibly being TRBD2 (6 bases). Germline lookup yields CDR1 SGHNT and CDR2 YYREEE (reference sequence). The CDR3 loop spans 14 amino acids. Trimming shortened V by 4 bases and J by 5 bases, and 13 bases separated the two germline ends.

The chain couples TRBV7-2 to TRBJ1-5; D may be TRBD1 (6 bases). Trimming removed 2 bases from V and 6 bases from J, with 11 bases in between. The CDR3 loop spans 14 amino acids. Germline V lookup: CDR1 SGHTA, CDR2 FQGNSA. CDR3 DNA: TGTGCCAGCAGCTTAACACAGGGTGCTCAGCCCCAGCATTTT. Amino acid sequence: CASSLTQGAQPQHF. Based on the CDR3 plus reference TRBV7-2 and TRBJ1-5, the full variable domain is GAGVSQSPSNKVTEKGKDVELRCDPISGHTALYWYRQSLGQGLEFLIYFQGNSAPDKSGLPSDRFSAERTGGSVSTLTIQRTQQEDSAVYLCASSLTQGAQPQHFGDGTRLSIL.

The J gene is TRBJ1-3, the V gene TRBV6-1; no definite D call. Germline V lookup: CDR1 MNHNS, CDR2 SASEGT. This CDR3 is built from 15 residues. Trimming removed 5 bases from V and 2 bases from J, with 13 bases in between. For the CDR3, the DNA is TGTGCCAGCAGTTTTGAGGGCCTGGCTGGAAACACCATATATTTT. Translation gives CASSFEGLAGNTIYF.

The V gene is TRBV19, the J gene TRBJ1-5; no definite D call. Trimming shortened V by 7 bases and J by 3 bases, and 13 bases separated the two germline ends. Germline V gene data show CDR1 as LNHDA and CDR2 as SQIVND (reference sequence). This CDR3 is built from 14 residues. CDR3 protein: CASNENTNNQPQHF. CDR3 in DNA: TGTGCCAGTAATGAGAATACCAACAATCAGCCCCAGCATTTT.

J is TRBJ1-3 and V is TRBV9; no definite D call. The CDR3 has 17 residues. With 3 bases removed from V and 0 bases from J, the gap between germline ends came to 16 bases. Germline CDR1 reads SGDLS; CDR2 reads YYNGEE. CDR3 protein: CASSAVYESYSGNTIYF. The DNA of the CDR3 is TGTGCCAGCAGCGCCGTCTACGAGAGCTACTCTGGAAACACCATATATTTT. The full variable domain, in which reference TRBV9 and TRBJ1-3 provide the parts outside the CDR3, is DSGVTQTPKHLITATGQRVTLRCSPRSGDLSVYWYQQSLDQGLQFLIQYYNGEERAKGNILERFSAQQFPDLHSELNLSSLELGDSALYFCASSAVYESYSGNTIYFGEGSWLTVV.

A few counts support this clone. The rearrangement links TRBV4-1 to TRBJ1-5, with 11 bases aligning to TRBD1. The junction had 5 bases not matched to a gene; V was cut back by 3 bases and J by 7 bases. Germline CDR1 is MGHRA and CDR2 is YSYEKL. CDR3 size: 15 residues. CDR3 DNA sequence: TGCGCCAGCAGCCACGCGGACAGGGGGCTCCAGCCCCAGCATTTT. It is translated as CASSHADRGLQPQHF.

CDR3 amino acids: CASSPRARLNTGELFF. For the CDR3, the DNA is TGTGCCAGCAGCCCCCGAGCCAGGCTGAACACCGGGGAGCTGTTTTTT. V usage is TRBV25-1 and J usage is TRBJ2-2; D is ambiguous. This CDR3 region has 16 residues. Trimming cost V 6 bases and J 1 base, with 15 bases left between them. CDR1 is MGHDK, CDR2 SYGVNS, per germline.

J is TRBJ1-1 and V is TRBV19, with D perhaps matching TRBD1 (6 bases). Between the trimmed V and J ends, which lost 7 bases and 3 bases, there was a span of 18 bases. The CDR3 totals 15 residues. CDR1 and CDR2 (germline): LNHDA, SQIVND (reference sequence). As DNA, the CDR3 is TGTGCCAGTAAACGGGACATAGATGCGGACACTGAAGCTTTCTTT. Its translation is CASKRDIDADTEAFF.

The chain uses TRBV7-9 and TRBJ2-7; perhaps TRBD1 as D (6 bases). V was pared by 1 base and J by 3 bases, with 10 bases between. This CDR3 is 14 amino acids long. Germline lookup yields CDR1 SEHNR and CDR2 FQNEAQ (reference sequence). CDR3: CASSLVPGHYEQYF. The CDR3 region has the DNA TGTGCCAGCAGCTTAGTGCCGGGACACTACGAGCAGTACTTC. Full variable domain (rest looked up from reference TRBV7-9 and TRBJ2-7): DTGVSQNPRHKITKRGQNVTFRCDPISEHNRLYWYRQTLGQGPEFLTYFQNEAQLEKSRLLSDRFSAERPKGSFSTLEIQRTEQGDSAMYLCASSLVPGHYEQYFGPGTRLTVT.

This clone turned up a few times. The genes are TRBV18 and TRBJ2-5; D perhaps matches TRBD1 (5 bases). V lost 8 bases to trimming and J lost 5 bases, with 12 bases between them. This CDR3 is 12 amino acids long. The V gene's germline CDR1 is KGHSH and CDR2 LQKENI. For the CDR3, the DNA is TGTGCCAGCCCAGGGTCGGGTGAGACCCAGTACTTC. This encodes CASPGSGETQYF.

The J gene is TRBJ1-3, the V gene TRBV27, with 8 bases matching TRBD1. The CDR3 runs 17 residues. CDR1 is MNHEY and CDR2 is SMNVEV in the germline V gene (reference sequence). V lost 5 bases, J lost 2 bases, and 11 bases stayed unmatched. The CDR3 DNA reads TGTGCCAGCAGTCAGAGGACAGGGTGGGCTCCTGGAAACACCATATATTTT. Encoded protein: CASSQRTGWAPGNTIYF.

The CDR3 DNA reads as TGCGCCAGCAGCTGGGACAGACAAGAGACCCAGTACTTC. It encodes CASSWDRQETQYF. The genes are TRBV5-1 and TRBJ2-5, with 7 bases matching TRBD1. CDR1 and CDR2 (germline): SGHRS, YFSETQ. The CDR3 is made up of 13 amino acids. Trimming took 3 bases from V and 2 from J; bases not matched to a gene: 1.

The rearrangement links TRBV14 to TRBJ1-2, with D maybe TRBD1 (5 bases). CDR3 length: 14 residues. Trimming removed 0 bases from V and 4 bases from J, with 9 bases in between. CDR1 SGHDN and CDR2 FVKESK come from the germline V gene. CDR3 DNA: TGTGCCAGCAGCCAAGAATCAGGGTTCTATGGCTACACCTTC. Translation: CASSQESGFYGYTF.